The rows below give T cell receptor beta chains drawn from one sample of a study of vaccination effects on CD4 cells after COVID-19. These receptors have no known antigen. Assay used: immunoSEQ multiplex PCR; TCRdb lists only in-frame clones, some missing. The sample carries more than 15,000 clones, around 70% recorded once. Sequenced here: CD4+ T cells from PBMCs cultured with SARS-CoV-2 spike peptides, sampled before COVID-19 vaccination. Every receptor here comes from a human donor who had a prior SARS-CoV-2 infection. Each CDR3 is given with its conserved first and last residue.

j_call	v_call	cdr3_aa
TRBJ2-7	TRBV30	CAWRTKGGYEQYF
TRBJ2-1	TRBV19	CASSNPGLDSSYNEQFF
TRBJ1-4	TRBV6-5	CASIPGRDGYEKLFF
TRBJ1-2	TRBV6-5	CASSRQGDVYGYTF
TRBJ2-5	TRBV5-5	CASSLSRWQETQYF
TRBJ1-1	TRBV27	CASSFRALNTEAFF
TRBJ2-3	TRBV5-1	CASSLGRESGGADTQYF
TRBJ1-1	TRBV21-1	CASSSTNGGDTRRRDTEAFF
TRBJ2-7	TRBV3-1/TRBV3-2	CASSQLPLPSYEQYF
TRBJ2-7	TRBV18	CASSPQALGEQYF
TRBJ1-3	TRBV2	CASRPQGPGNTIYF
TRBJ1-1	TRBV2	CASKSVFLTEAFF
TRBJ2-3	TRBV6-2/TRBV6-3	CASSSLSLAGASSTDTQYF
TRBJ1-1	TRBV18	CASSPPRWTEAFF
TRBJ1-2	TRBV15	CATSRGRGDGYTF
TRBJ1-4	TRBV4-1	CASSQVNEKLFF
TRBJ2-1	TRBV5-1	CASSLVLAGNNEQFF
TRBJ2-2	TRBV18	CASSPFGGGRTGELFF
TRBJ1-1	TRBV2	CARRTDYSEAFF
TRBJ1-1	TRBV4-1	CASSQRTQNTEAFF
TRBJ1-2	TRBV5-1	CASSLSQDYGYTF
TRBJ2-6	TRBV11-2	CASSSSLRVRRGANVLTF
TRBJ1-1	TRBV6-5	CASSPGGAGRSEAFF
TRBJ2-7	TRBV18	CASSFSTGSYEQYF
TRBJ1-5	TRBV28	CASTLYRQPQHF
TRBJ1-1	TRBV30	CAWSPGGLNTEAFF
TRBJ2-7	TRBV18	CASSQGAQTYEQYF
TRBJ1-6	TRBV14	CASSQEVSSPLHF
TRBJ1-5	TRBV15	CATSRDTYQPQHF
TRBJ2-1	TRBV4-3	CASSRELTSGSSYNEQFF
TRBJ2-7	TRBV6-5	CASKRWQSYEQYF
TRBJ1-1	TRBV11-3	CASSLGHRAPATEAFF
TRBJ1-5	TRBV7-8	CASSLLEDQPQHF
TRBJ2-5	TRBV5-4	CASSLDLAGETQYF
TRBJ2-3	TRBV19	CASSKTNGLAGTGTDTQYF
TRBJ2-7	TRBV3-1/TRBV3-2	CASSQYRDLSSYEQYF
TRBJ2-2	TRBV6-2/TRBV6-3	CASSYPDSTGELFF
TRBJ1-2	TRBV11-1	CASSLNPGQDDGYTF
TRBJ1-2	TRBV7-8	CASSPQTPNYGYTF
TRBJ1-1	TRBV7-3	CASSLTGGADTEAFF
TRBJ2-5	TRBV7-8	CASSPWTVQETQYF
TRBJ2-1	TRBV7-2	CASSDDYGADEQFF
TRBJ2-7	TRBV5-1	CASHPDSGLSAREQYF
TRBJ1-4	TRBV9	CASSASGRADEKLFF
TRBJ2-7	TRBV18	CASSGAAEHYEQYF
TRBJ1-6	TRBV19	CASSSGARSPLHF
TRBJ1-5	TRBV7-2	CASSSDTYQPQHF
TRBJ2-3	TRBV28	CASKDGGDTDTQYF
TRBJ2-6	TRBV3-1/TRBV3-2	CASSQAGQGVRGPGANVLTF
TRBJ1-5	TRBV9	CASSAGGQPNQPQHF